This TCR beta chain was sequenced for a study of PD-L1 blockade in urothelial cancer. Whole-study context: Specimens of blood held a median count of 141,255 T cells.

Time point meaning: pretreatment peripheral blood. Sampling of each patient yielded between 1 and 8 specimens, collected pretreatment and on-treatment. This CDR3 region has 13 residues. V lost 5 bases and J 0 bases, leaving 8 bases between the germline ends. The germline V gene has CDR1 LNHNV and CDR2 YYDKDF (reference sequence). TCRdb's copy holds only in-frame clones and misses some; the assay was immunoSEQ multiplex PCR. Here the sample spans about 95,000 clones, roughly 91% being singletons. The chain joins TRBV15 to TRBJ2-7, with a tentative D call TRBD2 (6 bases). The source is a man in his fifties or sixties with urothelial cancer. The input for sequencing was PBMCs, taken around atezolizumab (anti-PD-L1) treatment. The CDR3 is CATSRGNSYEQYF. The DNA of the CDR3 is TGTGCCACCAGCCGCGGGAACTCCTACGAGCAGTACTTC.